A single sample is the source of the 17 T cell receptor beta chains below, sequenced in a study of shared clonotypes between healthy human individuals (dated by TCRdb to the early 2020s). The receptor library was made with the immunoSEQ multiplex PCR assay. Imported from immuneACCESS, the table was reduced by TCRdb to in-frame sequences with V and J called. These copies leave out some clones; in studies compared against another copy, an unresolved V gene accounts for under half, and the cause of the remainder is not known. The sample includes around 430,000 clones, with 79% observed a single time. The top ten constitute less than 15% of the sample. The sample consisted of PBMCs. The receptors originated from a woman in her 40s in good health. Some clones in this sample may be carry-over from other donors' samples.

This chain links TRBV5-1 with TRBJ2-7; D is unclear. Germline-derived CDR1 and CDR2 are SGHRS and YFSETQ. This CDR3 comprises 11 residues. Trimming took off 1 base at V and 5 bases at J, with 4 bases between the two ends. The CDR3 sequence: CASSLFDEQYF. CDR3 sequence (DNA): TGCGCCAGCAGCTTGTTCGACGAGCAGTACTTC.

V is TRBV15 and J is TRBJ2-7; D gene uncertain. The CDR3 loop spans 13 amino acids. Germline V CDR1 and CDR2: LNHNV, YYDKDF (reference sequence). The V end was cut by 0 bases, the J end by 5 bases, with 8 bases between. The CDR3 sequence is CATSRDHSNEQYF. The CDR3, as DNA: TGTGCCACCAGCAGAGATCACAGCAACGAGCAGTACTTC.

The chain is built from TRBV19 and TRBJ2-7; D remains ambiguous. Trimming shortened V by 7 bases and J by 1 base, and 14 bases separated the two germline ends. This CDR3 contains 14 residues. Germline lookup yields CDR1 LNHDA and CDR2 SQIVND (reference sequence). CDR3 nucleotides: TGTGCCAGTAAGGCGCAACTCCTTTCCTACGAGCAGTACTTC. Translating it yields CASKAQLLSYEQYF.

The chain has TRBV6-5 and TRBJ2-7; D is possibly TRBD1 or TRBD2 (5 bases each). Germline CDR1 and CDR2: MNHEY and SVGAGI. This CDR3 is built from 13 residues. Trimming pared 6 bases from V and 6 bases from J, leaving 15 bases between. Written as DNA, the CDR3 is TGTGCCAGCAGCCGGGACCCGGGGAGCGAGCAGTACTTC. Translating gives CASSRDPGSEQYF.

The CDR3 is CASSGPAQETQYF. The CDR3 DNA reads TGTGCCAGCTCAGGGCCGGCCCAAGAGACCCAGTACTTC. The chain has TRBV18 and TRBJ2-5; no definite D call. Trimming removed 5 bases at V and 1 base at J, with 8 bases between. The germline CDR1 and CDR2 sequences are KGHSH and LQKENI. CDR3 length: 13 residues. The complete variable domain, with remaining parts taken from reference TRBV18 and TRBJ2-5, reads NAGVMQNPRHLVRRRGQEARLRCSPMKGHSHVYWYRQLPEEGLKFMVYLQKENIIDESGMPKERFSAEFPKEGPSILRIQQVVRGDSAAYFCASSGPAQETQYFGPGTRLLVL.

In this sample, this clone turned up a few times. The CDR3, as DNA: TGCGCCAGCAGTGACAGGGGGCCCACAGATACGCAGTATTTT. Its protein is CASSDRGPTDTQYF. V is TRBV10-2 and J is TRBJ2-3, with 8 nucleotides matching TRBD1. The V segment lost 3 bases and the J segment 2 bases; nucleotides outside the gene matches: 1. The CDR3 runs 14 residues. Germline V gene sequence: CDR1 WSHSY, CDR2 SAAADI.

CDR3 nucleotides: TGCGCCAGCAGCTCCGCGGGACAGAACTACAATGAGCAGTTCTTC. Its translation: CASSSAGQNYNEQFF. The chain carries TRBV10-1 and TRBJ2-1; D may be TRBD1 (7 bases). Germline CDR1 is WNHNN and CDR2 is SYGVQD (reference sequence). CDR3 length: 15 residues. Trimming stripped 6 bases from V and 3 bases from J, with 15 bases between.

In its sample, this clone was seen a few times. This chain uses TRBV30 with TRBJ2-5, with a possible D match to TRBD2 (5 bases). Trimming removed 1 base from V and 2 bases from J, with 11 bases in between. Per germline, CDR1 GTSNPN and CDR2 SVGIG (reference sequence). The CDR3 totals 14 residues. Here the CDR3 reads CAWSARTLQETQYF. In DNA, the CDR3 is TGTGCCTGGAGTGCTAGGACTTTACAAGAGACCCAGTACTTC.

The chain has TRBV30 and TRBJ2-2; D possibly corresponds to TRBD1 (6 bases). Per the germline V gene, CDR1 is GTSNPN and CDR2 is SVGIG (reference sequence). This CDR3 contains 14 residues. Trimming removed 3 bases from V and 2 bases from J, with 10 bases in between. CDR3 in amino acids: CAWRGQPNTGELFF. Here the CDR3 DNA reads TGTGCCTGGAGAGGACAGCCAAACACCGGGGAGCTGTTTTTT.

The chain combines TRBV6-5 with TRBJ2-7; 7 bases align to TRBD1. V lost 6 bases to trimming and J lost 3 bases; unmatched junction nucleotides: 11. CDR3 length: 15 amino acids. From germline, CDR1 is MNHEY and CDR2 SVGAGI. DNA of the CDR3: TGTGCCAGCAGGGCCCCCAGGCAGGGGGTCTACGAGCAGTACTTC. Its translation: CASRAPRQGVYEQYF.

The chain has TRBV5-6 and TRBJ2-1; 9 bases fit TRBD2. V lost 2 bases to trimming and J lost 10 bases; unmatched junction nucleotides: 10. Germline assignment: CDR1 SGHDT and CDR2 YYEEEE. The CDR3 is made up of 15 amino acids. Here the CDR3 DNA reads TGTGCCAGCAGCTTTTTGGGACTAGCAAAAGGGGAGCAGTTCTTC. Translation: CASSFLGLAKGEQFF.

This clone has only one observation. The CDR3 region has the DNA TGCGCCAGCAGCCGGCTAGCGGGATTTTTGAACGAGCAGTACTTC. This translates into CASSRLAGFLNEQYF. V usage is TRBV4-1 and J usage is TRBJ2-7, with TRBD2 identical over 9 bases. V gave up 4 bases and J gave up 5 bases; unmatched junction bases: 9. Germline V gene data show CDR1 as MGHRA and CDR2 as YSYEKL. This CDR3 spans 15 amino acids.

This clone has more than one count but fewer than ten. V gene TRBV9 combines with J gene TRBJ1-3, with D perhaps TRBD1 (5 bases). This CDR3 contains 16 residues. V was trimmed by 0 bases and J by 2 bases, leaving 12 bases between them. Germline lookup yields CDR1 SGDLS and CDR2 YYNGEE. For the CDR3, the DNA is TGTGCCAGCAGCGTAGACGGGGGGGTTGCTGGAAACACCATATATTTT. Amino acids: CASSVDGGVAGNTIYF.

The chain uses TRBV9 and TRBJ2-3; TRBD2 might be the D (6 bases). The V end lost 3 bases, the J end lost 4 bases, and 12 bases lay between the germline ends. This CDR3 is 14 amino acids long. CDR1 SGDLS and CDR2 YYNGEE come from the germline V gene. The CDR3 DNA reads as TGTGCCAGCAGCGAGAAGACGGGAGCAGATACGCAGTATTTT. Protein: CASSEKTGADTQYF. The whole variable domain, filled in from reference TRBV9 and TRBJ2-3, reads DSGVTQTPKHLITATGQRVTLRCSPRSGDLSVYWYQQSLDQGLQFLIQYYNGEERAKGNILERFSAQQFPDLHSELNLSSLELGDSALYFCASSEKTGADTQYFGPGTRLTVL.

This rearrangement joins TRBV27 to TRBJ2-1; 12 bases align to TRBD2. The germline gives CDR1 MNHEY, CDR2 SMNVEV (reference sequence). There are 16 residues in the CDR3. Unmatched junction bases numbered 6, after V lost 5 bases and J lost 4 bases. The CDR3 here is CASSMPGTSGYNEQFF. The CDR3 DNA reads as TGTGCCAGCAGTATGCCCGGGACTAGCGGGTACAATGAGCAGTTCTTC.

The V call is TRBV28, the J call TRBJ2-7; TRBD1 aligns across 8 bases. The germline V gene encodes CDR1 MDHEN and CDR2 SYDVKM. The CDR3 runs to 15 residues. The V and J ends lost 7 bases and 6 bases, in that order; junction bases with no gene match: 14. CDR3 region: CASNPFRWTGTEQYF. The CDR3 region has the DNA TGTGCCAGCAACCCCTTCAGATGGACAGGGACCGAGCAGTACTTC.

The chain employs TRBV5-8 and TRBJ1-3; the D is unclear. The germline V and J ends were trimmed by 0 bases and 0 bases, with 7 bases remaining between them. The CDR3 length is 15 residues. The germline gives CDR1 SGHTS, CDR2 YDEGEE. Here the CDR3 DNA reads TGTGCCAGCAGCTTGGCTGGCTACTCTGGAAACACCATATATTTT. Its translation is CASSLAGYSGNTIYF.